The rows below give T cell receptor beta chains drawn from one sample of a study of cytomegalovirus exposure and HLA in healthy donors. The protocol was immunoSEQ multiplex PCR, while the TCRdb copy is restricted to in-frame clones and leaves out a portion. The repertoire holds over 110,000 clones, with under 80% as singletons. Material for sequencing was PBMCs. These receptors were collected from a woman aged 45-65 years in good health and CMV-seropositive. CDR3s include the opening cysteine and the closing phenylalanine or tryptophan. The order of the fields is clone size, V gene, D gene, CDR3 length, J gene, CDR3 protein, CDR3 DNA. A D gene is named only where the DNA matches it firmly. Not every row has a clone size; where given, it reads once, few, many or a size class.

>NA|TRBV18|NA|13|TRBJ2-3
CASSPPVADTQYF
TGTGCCAGCTCACCGCCGGTAGCAGATACGCAGTATTTT
>NA|TRBV27|TRBD1|20|TRBJ1-4
CASSPADYVGQWATNEKLFF
TGTGCCAGCAGTCCCGCCGATTATGTGGGACAGTGGGCAACTAATGAAAAACTGTTTTTT
>NA|TRBV16|TRBD1|13|TRBJ2-5
CASSRGTGETQYF
TGTGCCAGCAGCCGAGGGACAGGAGAGACCCAGTACTTC
>NA|TRBV27|TRBD2|16|TRBJ2-5
CASSLSRASGVKTQYF
TGTGCCAGCAGTTTAAGTCGGGCTAGCGGGGTTAAGACCCAGTACTTC
>NA|TRBV23-1|NA|14|TRBJ1-2
CASSRGSSPLGYTF
TGCGCCAGCAGTCGAGGGTCGTCGCCTCTGGGCTACACCTTC
>NA|TRBV10-3|NA|13|TRBJ2-7
CAISDAQTYEQYF
TGTGCCATCAGTGATGCCCAGACCTACGAGCAGTACTTC
>once|TRBV7-8|NA|14|TRBJ2-7
CASSLDARASEQYF
TGTGCCAGCAGCTTAGATGCCAGGGCGAGCGAGCAGTACTTC
>NA|TRBV5-1|NA|14|TRBJ2-3
CASSLGTSTDTQYF
TGCGCCAGCAGCTTAGGGACTAGCACAGATACGCAGTATTTT
>NA|TRBV2|TRBD1|14|TRBJ1-2
CASSPQGADVGYTF
TGTGCCAGCAGCCCACAGGGGGCGGATGTTGGCTACACCTTC
>NA|TRBV10-1|NA|16|TRBJ2-7
CASSESEGQSSYEQYF
TGCGCCAGCAGTGAGTCGGAGGGACAGAGTTCCTACGAGCAGTACTTC
>NA|TRBV2|NA|14|TRBJ1-2
CASSVSEVDYGYTF
TGTGCCAGCAGTGTTTCGGAGGTAGACTATGGCTACACCTTC
>NA|TRBV27|TRBD1|17|TRBJ2-7
CASSLSARTGANYEQYF
TGTGCCAGCAGTTTATCGGCTAGGACAGGGGCGAACTACGAGCAGTACTTC
>once|TRBV5-1|NA|13|TRBJ2-1
CASSVPSANEQFF
TGCGCCAGCAGCGTCCCATCAGCGAATGAGCAGTTCTTC
>few|TRBV2|NA|16|TRBJ2-7
CASTESETAYSYEQYF
TGTGCCAGCACCGAGTCCGAGACAGCATACTCCTACGAGCAGTACTTC
>NA|TRBV11-2|NA|14|TRBJ2-3
CASSLEAGTDTQYF
TGTGCCAGCAGCTTAGAGGCAGGCACAGATACGCAGTATTTT
>NA|TRBV11-2|TRBD1|14|TRBJ2-7
CASSLGQDRGEQYF
TGTGCCAGCAGCCTCGGACAGGACCGGGGCGAGCAGTACTTC
>NA|TRBV2|NA|12|TRBJ2-7
CASSTGLYEQYF
TGTGCCAGCAGCACAGGGTTGTACGAGCAGTACTTC
>NA|TRBV5-6|NA|14|TRBJ2-2
CASSFAGAVGELFF
TGTGCCAGCAGCTTTGCGGGGGCGGTCGGGGAGCTGTTTTTT
>NA|TRBV29-1|NA|12|TRBJ2-5
CSVVTRKETQYF
TGCAGCGTTGTTACTAGGAAAGAGACCCAGTACTTC
>once|TRBV5-4|NA|12|TRBJ2-7
CASSLPPYEQYF
TGTGCCAGCAGCTTGCCCCCTTACGAGCAGTACTTC
>NA|TRBV30|TRBD1|17|TRBJ2-1
CAWGGDPGGPRGLEQFF
TGTGCCTGGGGAGGTGATCCAGGGGGCCCCCGGGGACTCGAGCAGTTCTTC
>NA|TRBV5-1|NA|12|TRBJ1-2
CASSLDRGGYTF
TGCGCCAGCAGCTTGGACCGAGGTGGCTACACCTTC
>NA|TRBV11-2|NA|14|TRBJ1-6
CASSPSPNNSPLHF
TGTGCCAGCAGCCCTAGCCCTAATAATTCACCCCTCCACTTT
>NA|TRBV4-2|TRBD1|15|TRBJ2-3
CASSQEQGWTDTQYF
TGTGCCAGCAGCCAAGAACAGGGGTGGACAGATACGCAGTATTTT
>NA|TRBV30|TRBD1|14|TRBJ1-1
CAWSGGSGGTEAFF
TGTGCCTGGAGTGGCGGCTCAGGGGGCACTGAAGCTTTCTTT
>once|TRBV7-2|NA|15|TRBJ2-2
CASSFTTGNTGELFF
TGTGCCAGCAGCTTTACGACAGGGAACACCGGGGAGCTGTTTTTT
>NA|TRBV5-1|TRBD1|16|TRBJ1-3
CASSLVGQGTGNTIYF
TGCGCCAGCAGCTTGGTAGGACAGGGGACTGGAAACACCATATATTTT
>NA|TRBV7-3|TRBD2|15|TRBJ2-7
CASSQSGGSSYEQYF
TGTGCCAGCAGCCAGAGCGGGGGCAGCTCCTACGAGCAGTACTTC
>NA|TRBV9|NA|13|TRBJ1-1
CASSMGLNTEAFF
TGTGCCAGCAGCATGGGGCTGAACACTGAAGCTTTCTTT
>NA|TRBV28|NA|13|TRBJ2-5
CASKNHRVQTQYF
TGTGCCAGCAAGAACCACAGGGTACAGACCCAGTACTTC
>NA|TRBV7-9|NA|13|TRBJ2-7
CASRLGSSYEQYF
TGTGCCAGCAGGCTCGGGAGCTCCTACGAGCAGTACTTC
>NA|TRBV7-2|TRBD1|15|TRBJ1-2
CASTNLVGGHYGYTF
TGTGCCAGCACCAATTTGGTAGGGGGCCACTATGGCTACACCTTC
>NA|TRBV2|NA|14|TRBJ2-3
CASSLAQAPDTQYF
TGTGCCAGCAGCCTCGCCCAAGCCCCAGATACGCAGTATTTT
>NA|TRBV5-1|NA|15|TRBJ2-3
CASSLVSSSTDTQYF
TGCGCCAGCAGCTTGGTATCCTCTAGCACAGATACGCAGTATTTT
>NA|TRBV14|TRBD1|13|TRBJ1-1
CASRGQGYTEAFF
TGTGCCAGCAGGGGACAGGGTTACACTGAAGCTTTCTTT
>NA|TRBV2|NA|13|TRBJ1-1
CASSQDRNTEAFF
TGTGCCAGCAGTCAAGACAGGAACACTGAAGCTTTCTTT
>NA|TRBV14|TRBD1|18|TRBJ2-3
CASSQWGLRTGRGDTQYF
TGTGCCAGCAGCCAATGGGGGTTAAGGACAGGGAGAGGAGATACGCAGTATTTT
>NA|TRBV7-9|TRBD1|16|TRBJ2-5
CASSPRGTGGLETQYF
TGTGCCAGCAGCCCCCGGGGGACAGGGGGTTTAGAGACCCAGTACTTC
>NA|TRBV6-1|NA|15|TRBJ2-3
CASSFITVSADTQYF
TGTGCCAGCAGTTTCATCACCGTTAGCGCAGATACGCAGTATTTT
>NA|TRBV7-9|TRBD2|18|TRBJ2-3
CASSWGALAGGRPDTQYF
TGTGCCAGCAGCTGGGGGGCTTTAGCGGGGGGGCGCCCAGATACGCAGTATTTT
>few|TRBV9|TRBD1|18|TRBJ1-6
CASSVPGTGRSYNSPLHF
TGTGCCAGCAGCGTTCCTGGGACAGGGCGCTCCTATAATTCACCCCTCCACTTT
>NA|TRBV5-5|NA|13|TRBJ2-5
CASSPQWAETQYF
TGTGCCAGCAGCCCCCAGTGGGCTGAGACCCAGTACTTC
>NA|TRBV18|NA|13|TRBJ1-6
CASSLGSGSPLHF
TGTGCCAGCTCACTCGGGTCCGGCTCACCCCTCCACTTT
>NA|TRBV5-1|NA|15|TRBJ2-5
CASSSNPGVGETQYF
TGCGCCAGCAGCTCGAATCCAGGGGTTGGAGAGACCCAGTACTTC
>NA|TRBV5-1|TRBD1|15|TRBJ1-2
CASSLDGQGARGYTF
TGCGCCAGCAGCTTGGACGGACAGGGGGCAAGGGGCTACACCTTC
>few|TRBV29-1|TRBD1|15|TRBJ1-1
CSVEGTGGSGTEAFF
TGCAGCGTTGAAGGGACAGGGGGTTCGGGCACTGAAGCTTTCTTT
>NA|TRBV9|NA|19|TRBJ1-3
CASSAKPGAGTRSGNTIYF
TGTGCCAGCAGCGCCAAACCCGGTGCAGGTACCCGCTCTGGAAACACCATATATTTT
>NA|TRBV7-2|NA|14|TRBJ1-1
CASSLGAGNTEAFF
TGTGCCAGCAGCTTAGGGGCTGGGAACACTGAAGCTTTCTTT
>NA|TRBV7-6|TRBD1|16|TRBJ2-7
CASSLRGDSPSYEQYF
TGTGCCAGCAGCTTAAGAGGGGACAGCCCCTCCTACGAGCAGTACTTC